This T cell receptor beta chain is drawn from a study of cytomegalovirus exposure and HLA in healthy donors. Turning to the study itself: An earlier analysis found roughly 110 million unique TCR beta sequences from 150 million to 200 million T cells. Just over 80% of roughly 400 genotyped donors fell in the Caucasian-associated ancestry cluster. General study findings and limits: Productive rates of about 87% or about 30% were seen for most TCR beta V segments in an earlier analysis. An analysis was carried out at a later point. It showed that HLA-associated TCR beta chains were more clonally expanded than equally common non-associated chains.

Points on this clone: Its antigen is currently unknown.

Germline V gene sequence: CDR1 DFQATT, CDR2 SNEGSKA (reference sequence). The CDR3 extends over 11 amino acids. V gave up 6 bases and J gave up 8 bases, with 13 bases separating them. The PCR made use of 60 Vbeta and 13 Jbeta primers. Profiled with immunoSEQ multiplex PCR; TCRdb holds only in-frame clones, not every one. The repertoire consists of about 140,000 clones, with approximately 70% occurring once and the leading ten covering 6% to 8%. This chain joins TRBV20-1 and TRBJ1-2; D is ambiguous. The sequencing input was PBMCs. The receptor was isolated from a woman between 55 and 75 years old in good health and CMV-seronegative. CDR3 bases: TGCAGTGCCTCGGGGAGGGTCGGCTACACCTTC. Amino acid sequence: CSASGRVGYTF.